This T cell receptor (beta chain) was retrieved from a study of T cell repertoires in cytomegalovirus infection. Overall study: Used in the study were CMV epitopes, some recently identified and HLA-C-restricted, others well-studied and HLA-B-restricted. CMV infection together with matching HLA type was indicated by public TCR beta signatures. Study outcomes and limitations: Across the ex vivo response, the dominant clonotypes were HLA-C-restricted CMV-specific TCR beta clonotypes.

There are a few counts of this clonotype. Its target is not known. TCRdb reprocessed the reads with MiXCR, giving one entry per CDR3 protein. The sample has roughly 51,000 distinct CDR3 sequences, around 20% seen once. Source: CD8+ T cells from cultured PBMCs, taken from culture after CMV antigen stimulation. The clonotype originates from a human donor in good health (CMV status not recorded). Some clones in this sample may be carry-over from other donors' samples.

CDR3 DNA sequence: TGTGCCAGCAGTTCCTCTTACCGGGACAGGAAATACGAGCAGTACTTC. As protein: CASSSSYRDRKYEQYF. The rearrangement joins TRBV12-3 or TRBV12-4 to TRBJ2-7, with 8 bases lining up with TRBD1. The CDR3 has 16 amino acids. V lost 4 bases to trimming and J lost 4 bases; unmatched junction nucleotides: 12.